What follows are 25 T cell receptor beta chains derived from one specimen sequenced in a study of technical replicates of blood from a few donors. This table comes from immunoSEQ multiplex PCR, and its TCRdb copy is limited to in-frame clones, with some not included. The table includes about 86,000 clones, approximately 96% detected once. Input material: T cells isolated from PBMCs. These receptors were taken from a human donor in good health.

The CDR3 nucleotides read TGTGCCACCAGCAGTCCGGGACAGAACACTGAAGCTTTCTTT. As protein: CATSSPGQNTEAFF. The chain recombines TRBV15 with TRBJ1-1, with D possibly matching TRBD1 (6 bases). The CDR3 runs to 14 residues. Germline CDR1 is LNHNV and CDR2 is YYDKDF (reference sequence). The ends were cut back, 3 bases at V and 1 base at J, with 9 bases in the middle.

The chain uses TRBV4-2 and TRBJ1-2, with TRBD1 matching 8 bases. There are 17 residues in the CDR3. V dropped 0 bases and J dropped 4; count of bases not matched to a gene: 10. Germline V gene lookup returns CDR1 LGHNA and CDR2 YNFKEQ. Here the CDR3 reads CASSQDSSFDRGYGYTF. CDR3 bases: TGTGCCAGCAGCCAAGACTCCTCCTTTGACAGGGGCTATGGCTACACCTTC.

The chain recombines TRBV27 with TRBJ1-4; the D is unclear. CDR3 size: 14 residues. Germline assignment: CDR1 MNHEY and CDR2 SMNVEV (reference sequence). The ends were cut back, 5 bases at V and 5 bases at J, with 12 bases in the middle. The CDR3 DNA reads TGTGCCAGCAGTCCCGGGAATCTGAATGAAAAACTGTTTTTT. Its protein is CASSPGNLNEKLFF.

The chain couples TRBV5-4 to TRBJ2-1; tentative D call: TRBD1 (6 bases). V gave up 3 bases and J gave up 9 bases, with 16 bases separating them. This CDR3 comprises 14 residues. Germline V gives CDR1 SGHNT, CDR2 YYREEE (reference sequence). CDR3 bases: TGTGCCAGCAGCTCCCCACAGGGTAAGGCTGAGCAGTTCTTC. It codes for CASSSPQGKAEQFF.

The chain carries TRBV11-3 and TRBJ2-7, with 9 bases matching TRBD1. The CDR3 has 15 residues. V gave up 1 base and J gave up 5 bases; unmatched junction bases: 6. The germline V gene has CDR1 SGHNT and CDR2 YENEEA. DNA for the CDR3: TGTGCCAGCAGCTTAGCCGGGACAGGGTCCCACGAGCAGTACTTC. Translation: CASSLAGTGSHEQYF.

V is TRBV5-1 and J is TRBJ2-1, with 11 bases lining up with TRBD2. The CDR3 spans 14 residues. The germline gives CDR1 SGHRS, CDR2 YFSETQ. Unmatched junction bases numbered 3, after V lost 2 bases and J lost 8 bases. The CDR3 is CASSFGLAGDEQFF. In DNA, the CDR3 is TGCGCCAGCAGCTTCGGACTAGCGGGCGATGAGCAGTTCTTC.

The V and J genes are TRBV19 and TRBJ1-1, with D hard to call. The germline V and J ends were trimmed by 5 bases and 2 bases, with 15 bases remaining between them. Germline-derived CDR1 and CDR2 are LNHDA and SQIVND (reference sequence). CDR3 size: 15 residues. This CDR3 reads CASSPLTGSNTEAFF. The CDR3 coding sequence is TGTGCCAGTAGTCCCCTAACGGGGTCAAACACTGAAGCTTTCTTT.

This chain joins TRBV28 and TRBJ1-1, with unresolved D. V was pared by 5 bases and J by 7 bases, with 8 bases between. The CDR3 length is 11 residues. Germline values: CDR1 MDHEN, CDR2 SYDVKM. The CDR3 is CASSPDREAFF. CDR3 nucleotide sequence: TGTGCCAGCAGTCCAGATCGTGAAGCTTTCTTT.

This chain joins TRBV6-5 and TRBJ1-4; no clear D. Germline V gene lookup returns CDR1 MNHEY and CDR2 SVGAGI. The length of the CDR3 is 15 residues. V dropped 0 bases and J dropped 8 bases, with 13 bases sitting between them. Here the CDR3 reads CASSYSIGVGEKLFF. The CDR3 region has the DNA TGTGCCAGCAGTTACTCGATCGGGGTGGGCGAAAAACTGTTTTTT.

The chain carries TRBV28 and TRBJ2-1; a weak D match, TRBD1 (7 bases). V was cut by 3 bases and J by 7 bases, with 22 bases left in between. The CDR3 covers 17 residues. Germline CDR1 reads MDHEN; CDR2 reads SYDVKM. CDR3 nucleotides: TGTGCCAGCAGTTTGAGTTATCGGCAGGGGGGATTGAATGAGCAGTTCTTC. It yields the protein CASSLSYRQGGLNEQFF. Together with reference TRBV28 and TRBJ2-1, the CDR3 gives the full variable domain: DVKVTQSSRYLVKRTGEKVFLECVQDMDHENMFWYRQDPGLGLRLIYFSYDVKMKEKGDIPEGYSVSREKKERFSLILESASTNQTSMYLCASSLSYRQGGLNEQFFGPGTRLTVL.

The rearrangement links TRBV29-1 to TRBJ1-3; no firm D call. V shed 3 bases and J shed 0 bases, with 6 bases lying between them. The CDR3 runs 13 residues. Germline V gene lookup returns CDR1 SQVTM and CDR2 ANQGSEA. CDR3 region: CSVDGSSGNTIYF. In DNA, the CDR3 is TGCAGCGTTGATGGGAGCTCTGGAAACACCATATATTTT.

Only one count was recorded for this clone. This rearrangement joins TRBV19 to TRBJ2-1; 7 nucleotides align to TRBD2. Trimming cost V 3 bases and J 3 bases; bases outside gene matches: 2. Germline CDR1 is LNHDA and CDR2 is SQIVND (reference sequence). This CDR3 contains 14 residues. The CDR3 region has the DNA TGTGCCAGTAGTATCGCGGGAGACTACAATGAGCAGTTCTTC. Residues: CASSIAGDYNEQFF.

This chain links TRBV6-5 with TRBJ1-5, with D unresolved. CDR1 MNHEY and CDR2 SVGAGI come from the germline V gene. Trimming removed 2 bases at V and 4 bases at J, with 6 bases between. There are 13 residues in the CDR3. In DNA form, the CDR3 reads TGTGCCAGCAGTTACAGGGAGAATCAGCCCCAGCATTTT. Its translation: CASSYRENQPQHF.

CDR3 nucleotide sequence: TGTGCCAGCAGTCAGGACAGGGGGATCCAAGAGACCCAGTACTTC. Translating it yields CASSQDRGIQETQYF. V usage is TRBV6-1 and J usage is TRBJ2-5; 10 nucleotides line up with TRBD1. The V gene's germline CDR1 is MNHNS and CDR2 SASEGT. CDR3 size: 15 residues. J gave up 1 base and V 5 bases, and 4 bases lay outside the gene matches.

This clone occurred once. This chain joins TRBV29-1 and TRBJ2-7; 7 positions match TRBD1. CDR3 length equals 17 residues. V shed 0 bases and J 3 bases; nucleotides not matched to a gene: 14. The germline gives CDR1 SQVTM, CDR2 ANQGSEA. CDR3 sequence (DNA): TGCAGCGTTGAAGAAAGAGGCCCGGTGACAGGGAACTACGAGCAGTACTTC. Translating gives CSVEERGPVTGNYEQYF.

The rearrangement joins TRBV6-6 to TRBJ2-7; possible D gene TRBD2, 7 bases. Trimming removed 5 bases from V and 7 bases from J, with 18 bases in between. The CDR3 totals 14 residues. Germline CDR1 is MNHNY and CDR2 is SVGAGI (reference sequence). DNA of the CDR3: TGTGCCAGCAGTCCATTCGGGGGGCAGGTGGAGCAGTACTTC. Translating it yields CASSPFGGQVEQYF.

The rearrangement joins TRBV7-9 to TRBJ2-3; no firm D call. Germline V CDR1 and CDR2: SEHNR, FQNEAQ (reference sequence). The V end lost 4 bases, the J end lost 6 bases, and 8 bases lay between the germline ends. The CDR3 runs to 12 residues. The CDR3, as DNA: TGTGCCAGCAGCTCGACTCCGGATACGCAGTATTTT. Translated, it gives CASSSTPDTQYF.

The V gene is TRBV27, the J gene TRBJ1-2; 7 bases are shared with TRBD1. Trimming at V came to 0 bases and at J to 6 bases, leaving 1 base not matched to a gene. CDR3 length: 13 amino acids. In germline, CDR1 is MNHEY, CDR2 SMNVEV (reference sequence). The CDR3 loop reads CASSLSGGHGYTF. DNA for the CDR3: TGTGCCAGCAGTTTATCAGGGGGCCATGGCTACACCTTC.

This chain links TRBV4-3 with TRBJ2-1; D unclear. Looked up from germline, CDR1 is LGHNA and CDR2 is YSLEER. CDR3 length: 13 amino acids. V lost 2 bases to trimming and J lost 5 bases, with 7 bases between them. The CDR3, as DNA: TGCGCCAGCAGCCAAAGAGTTGACAATGAGCAGTTCTTC. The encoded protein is CASSQRVDNEQFF.

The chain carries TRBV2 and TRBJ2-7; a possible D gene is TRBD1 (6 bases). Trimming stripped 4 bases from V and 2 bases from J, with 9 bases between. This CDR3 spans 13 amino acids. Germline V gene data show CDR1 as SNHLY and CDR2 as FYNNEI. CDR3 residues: CASSAYRAYEQYF. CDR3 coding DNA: TGTGCCAGCAGTGCTTACAGGGCCTACGAGCAGTACTTC.

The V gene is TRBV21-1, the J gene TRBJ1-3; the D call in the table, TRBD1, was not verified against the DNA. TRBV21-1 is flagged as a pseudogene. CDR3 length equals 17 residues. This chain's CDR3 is CASSKGYPQGNYDTIYF. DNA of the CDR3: TGTGCCAGCAGCAAAGGATATCCTCAGGGTAATTATGACACCATATATTTT.

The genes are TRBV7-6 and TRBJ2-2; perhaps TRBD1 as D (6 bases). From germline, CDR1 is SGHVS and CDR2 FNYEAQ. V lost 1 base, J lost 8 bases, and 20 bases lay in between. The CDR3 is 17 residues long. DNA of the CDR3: TGTGCCAGCAGCTTAGGCCCCTTACAGGGAAGTTCGGGGGAGCTGTTTTTT. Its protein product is CASSLGPLQGSSGELFF. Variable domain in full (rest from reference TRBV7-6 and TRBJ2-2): GAGVSQSPRYKVTKRGQDVALRCDPISGHVSLYWYRQALGQGPEFLTYFNYEAQQDKSGLPNDRFSAERPEGSISTLTIQRTEQRDSAMYRCASSLGPLQGSSGELFFGEGSRLTVL.

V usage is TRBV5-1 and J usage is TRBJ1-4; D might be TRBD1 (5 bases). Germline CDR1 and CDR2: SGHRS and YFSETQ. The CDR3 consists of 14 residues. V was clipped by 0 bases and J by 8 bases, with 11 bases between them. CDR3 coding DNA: TGCGCCAGCAGCTTGGGCAGGGTACGGGAAAAACTGTTTTTT. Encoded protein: CASSLGRVREKLFF.

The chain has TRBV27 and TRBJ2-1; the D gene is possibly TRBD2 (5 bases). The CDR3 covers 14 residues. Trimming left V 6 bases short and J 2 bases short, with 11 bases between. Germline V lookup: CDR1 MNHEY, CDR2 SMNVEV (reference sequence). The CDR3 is CASRLVSAYNEQFF. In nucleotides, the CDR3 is TGTGCCAGCAGGCTGGTTAGCGCCTACAATGAGCAGTTCTTC.

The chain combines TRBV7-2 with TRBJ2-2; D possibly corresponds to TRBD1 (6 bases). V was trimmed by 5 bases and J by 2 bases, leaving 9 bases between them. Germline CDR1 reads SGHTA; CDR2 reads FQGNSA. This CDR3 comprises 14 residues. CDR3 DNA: TGTGCCAGCAGCCGACAGGTTAACACCGGGGAGCTGTTTTTT. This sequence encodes CASSRQVNTGELFF.